This entry lists 10 T cell receptor beta chains sequenced from one sample in a study of T-cell memory formation after mild COVID-19. TCRdb re-called the 5' RACE reads through MiXCR, storing one row per CDR3 protein. The sample has about 340,000 distinct CDR3 sequences; 15% to 20% are singletons. The sequenced sample was PBMCs or a T cell subset sorted from them (not recorded which). The receptors here all came from a man younger than 35 who had mild COVID-19 (a few samples of this study predate the infection). Cell type and time point are not known.

The rearrangement uses TRBV29-1 and TRBJ1-5; 7 bases are shared with TRBD1. CDR1 is SQVTM, CDR2 ANQGSEA, per germline. Losses at the gene ends were 7 bases for V and 5 bases for J; bases not matched to a gene: 8. This CDR3 spans 13 amino acids. The chain's CDR3 is CSALTGDYQPQHF. The CDR3 bases are TGCAGCGCTTTAACAGGGGACTATCAGCCCCAGCATTTT.

This clonotype has only a few counts. V usage is TRBV28 and J usage is TRBJ1-1; D possibly corresponds to TRBD1 (5 bases). The ends were cut back, 5 bases at V and 1 base at J, with 23 bases in the middle. This CDR3 comprises 18 residues. Germline CDR1 MDHEN, CDR2 SYDVKM. CDR3 in DNA: TGTGCCAGCAGTCCCCCCCTCGGGGTCTTAAGGGGGAACACTGAAGCTTTCTTT. Translation: CASSPPLGVLRGNTEAFF.

The chain carries TRBV27 and TRBJ2-5, with 7 bases fitting TRBD1. Unmatched junction bases numbered 5, after V lost 6 bases and J lost 4 bases. The CDR3 spans 13 residues. Germline lookup yields CDR1 MNHEY and CDR2 SMNVEV (reference sequence). In DNA, the CDR3 is TGTGCCAGCAGCAAACAGGGGTCAGAGACCCAGTACTTC. Protein: CASSKQGSETQYF.

This clonotype has a handful of counts. This rearrangement joins TRBV5-1 to TRBJ2-5, with 9 bases lining up with TRBD1. This CDR3 region has 20 residues. V was pared by 0 bases and J by 2 bases, with 17 bases of the junction left unmatched. Germline-derived CDR1 and CDR2 are SGHRS and YFSETQ. CDR3 DNA: TGCGCCAGCAGCTTGGGCCCCCATCGGCTGGACAGGGGACATCAAGAGACCCAGTACTTC. The encoded protein is CASSLGPHRLDRGHQETQYF.

The chain has TRBV20-1 and TRBJ2-5, with 7 bases lining up with TRBD1. CDR3 length: 13 amino acids. With V trimmed by 6 bases and J by 4 bases, 8 bases remained unmatched. Looked up from germline, CDR1 is DFQATT and CDR2 is SNEGSKA (reference sequence). CDR3 sequence: CSAIRGQAETQYF. CDR3 DNA: TGCAGTGCCATCCGCGGACAGGCAGAGACCCAGTACTTC.

This clonotype was observed a handful of times. CDR3 in amino acids: CASSPLSGQGPYEQYF. The CDR3 coding sequence is TGTGCCAGCAGTCCCCTATCCGGACAGGGGCCCTACGAGCAGTACTTC. The chain links TRBV11-2 to TRBJ2-7; 9 bases line up with TRBD1. J lost 2 bases, V lost 6 bases, and 11 bases had no gene match. CDR1 and CDR2 (germline): SGHAT, FQNNGV. CDR3 size: 16 residues.

This clonotype came up a few times. The rearrangement links TRBV5-1 to TRBJ2-2; D is unclear. The V end lost 1 base, the J end lost 0 bases, and 10 bases lay between the germline ends. This CDR3 spans 16 amino acids. The germline CDR1 and CDR2 sequences are SGHRS and YFSETQ. CDR3 loop: CASSLKGGANTGELFF. The CDR3 DNA is TGCGCCAGCAGCTTGAAGGGCGGCGCGAACACCGGGGAGCTGTTTTTT.

The chain recombines TRBV20-1 with TRBJ1-2, with a tentative D call TRBD1 (6 bases). V shed 6 bases and J shed 4 bases, with 15 bases lying between them. Germline CDR1 is DFQATT and CDR2 is SNEGSKA (reference sequence). This CDR3 region has 13 residues. In nucleotides, the CDR3 is TGCAGTGCGGGGGGCAGGGTTGGCTATGGCTACACCTTC. This encodes CSAGGRVGYGYTF.

J is TRBJ2-7 and V is TRBV7-8; the match to TRBD2 covers 10 bases. The V and J ends lost 7 bases and 4 bases, in that order; junction bases with no gene match: 7. The CDR3 totals 14 residues. Germline lookup yields CDR1 SGHVS and CDR2 FQNEAQ. CDR3 protein: CASTSTSGLYEQYV. CDR3 bases: TGTGCCAGCACGTCGACTAGCGGGTTATACGAGCAGTACGTC.

This clonotype was seen a few times. This chain joins TRBV12-3 or TRBV12-4 and TRBJ1-2; the D is unclear. The CDR3 is 13 amino acids. Trimming left V 6 bases short and J 6 bases short, with 14 bases between. CDR3 protein: CASSPVFEDGYTF. The DNA of the CDR3 is TGTGCCAGCAGCCCCGTATTTGAAGATGGCTACACCTTC.